This T cell receptor beta chain is from a study of cytomegalovirus exposure and HLA in healthy donors. In the case of this clone: What it binds is unknown.

V gave up 0 bases and J gave up 7 bases; unmatched junction bases: 8. Germline values: CDR1 KGHSH, CDR2 LQKENI. The CDR3 length is 16 residues. Study results and caveats: A later analysis revealed that TCR association rates differed between HLA loci, peaking at DRB1 and bottoming out at HLA-C. Researchers counted 180 or so TCR beta chains as cytomegalovirus-associated.

The donors (healthy individuals) were bone marrow donors. The PCR was carried out with 60 Vbeta primers and 13 Jbeta primers. Clones were sequenced by immunoSEQ multiplex PCR, and TCRdb holds only the in-frame ones, with some missing. The sample lists roughly 77,000 clones, around a tenth occurring once. V and J are TRBV18 and TRBJ2-2; 7 positions agree with TRBD2. Sequencing was performed on PBMCs. This TCR was recovered from a man in his 60s in good health and CMV-seropositive. The CDR3 here is CASSPPGGSTFGELFF. The CDR3 DNA sequence: TGTGCCAGCTCACCACCTGGCGGGAGTACGTTCGGGGAGCTGTTTTTT.